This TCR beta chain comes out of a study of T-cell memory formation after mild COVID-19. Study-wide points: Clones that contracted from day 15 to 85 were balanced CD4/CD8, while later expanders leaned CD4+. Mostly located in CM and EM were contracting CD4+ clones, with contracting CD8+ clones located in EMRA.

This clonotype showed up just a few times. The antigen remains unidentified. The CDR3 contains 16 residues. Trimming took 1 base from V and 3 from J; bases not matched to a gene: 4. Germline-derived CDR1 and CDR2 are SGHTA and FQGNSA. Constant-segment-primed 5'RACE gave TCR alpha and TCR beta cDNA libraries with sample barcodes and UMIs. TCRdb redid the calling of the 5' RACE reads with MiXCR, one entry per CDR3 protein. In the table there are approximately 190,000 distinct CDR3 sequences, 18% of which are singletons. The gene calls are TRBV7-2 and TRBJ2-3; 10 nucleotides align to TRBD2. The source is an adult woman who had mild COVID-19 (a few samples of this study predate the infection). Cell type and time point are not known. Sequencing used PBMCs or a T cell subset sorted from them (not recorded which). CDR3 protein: CASSLDRLAGTDTQYF. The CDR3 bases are TGTGCCAGCAGCTTAGACAGACTAGCGGGTACAGATACGCAGTATTTT.